This TCR beta chain was obtained from a study of cytomegalovirus exposure and HLA in healthy donors. At the level of the study: Most genotyped donors, approximately 81% of 300 to 400, had Caucasian-associated genetic ancestry.

PCR primers comprised 60 Vbeta and 13 Jbeta primers. TCRdb's table, derived via immunoSEQ multiplex PCR, lists solely in-frame clones and lacks some. The repertoire has around 94,000 clones, around 77% of them found once; the top ten carry roughly 19%. Healthy individuals who donated bone marrow served as the donors. This clone was detected a few times. Its antigen is unidentified. Study-wide findings and caveats: Cytomegalovirus association was assigned to about 180 TCR beta chains.

Specimen: PBMCs. The source is an older woman in good health and CMV-seropositive.

CDR3 amino acids: CASRTAAYNEQFF. The CDR3 nucleotides are TGTGCCAGCAGGACCGCGGCCTACAATGAGCAGTTCTTC. This chain uses TRBV6-5 with TRBJ2-1, with D uncertain. Trimming cost V 6 bases and J 2 bases, with 8 bases left between them. The length of the CDR3 is 13 residues. Germline CDR1 is MNHEY and CDR2 is SVGAGI.